This TCR beta chain was observed in a study of T cell changes during pregnancy in multiple sclerosis. Clones were read by immunoSEQ multiplex PCR, and TCRdb kept only the in-frame ones, dropping some. The top ten hold 0.7% of the sample, which has about 45,000 clones, around 90% seen once. This CDR3 has 16 residues. Germline V gene lookup returns CDR1 SSHAT and CDR2 FNYEAQ (reference sequence). V lost 2 bases, J lost 4 bases, and 5 bases stayed unmatched. This chain links TRBV7-7 with TRBJ2-1, with 10 positions matching TRBD2. The material sequenced was CD4+ T cells from peripheral blood mononuclear cells, taken before pregnancy. The receptor comes from a female donor with multiple sclerosis, enrolled in a pregnancy study. This CDR3 reads CASSLTSGVSYNEQFF. The CDR3 nucleotides are TGTGCCAGCAGCTTAACTAGCGGGGTCTCATACAATGAGCAGTTCTTC.